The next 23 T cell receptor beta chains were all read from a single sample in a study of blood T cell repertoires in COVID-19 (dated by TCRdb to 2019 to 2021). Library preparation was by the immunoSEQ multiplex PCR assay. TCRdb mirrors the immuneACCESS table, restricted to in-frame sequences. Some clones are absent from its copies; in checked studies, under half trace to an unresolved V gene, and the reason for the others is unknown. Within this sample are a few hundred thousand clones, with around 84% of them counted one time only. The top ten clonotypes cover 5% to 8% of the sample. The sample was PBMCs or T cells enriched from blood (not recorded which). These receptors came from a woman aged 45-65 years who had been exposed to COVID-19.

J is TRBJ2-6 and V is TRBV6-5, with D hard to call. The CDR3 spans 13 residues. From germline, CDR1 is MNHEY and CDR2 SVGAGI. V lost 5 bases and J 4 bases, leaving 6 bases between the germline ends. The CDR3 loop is CASSLSGANVLTF. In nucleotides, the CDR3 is TGTGCCAGCAGTCTATCAGGGGCCAACGTCCTGACTTTC.

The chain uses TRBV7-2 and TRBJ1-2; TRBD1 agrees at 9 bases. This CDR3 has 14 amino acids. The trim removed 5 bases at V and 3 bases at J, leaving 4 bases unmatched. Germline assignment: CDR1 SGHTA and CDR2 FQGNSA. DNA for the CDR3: TGTGCCAGCAGCGCCTGGACAGGGGACTATGGCTACACCTTC. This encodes CASSAWTGDYGYTF.

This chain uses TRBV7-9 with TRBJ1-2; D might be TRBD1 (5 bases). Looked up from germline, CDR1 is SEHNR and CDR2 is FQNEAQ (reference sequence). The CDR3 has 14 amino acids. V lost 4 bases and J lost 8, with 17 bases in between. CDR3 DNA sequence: TGTGCCAGCAGCTACGGTACCGGGGAGGGGGGCTACACCTTC. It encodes CASSYGTGEGGYTF.

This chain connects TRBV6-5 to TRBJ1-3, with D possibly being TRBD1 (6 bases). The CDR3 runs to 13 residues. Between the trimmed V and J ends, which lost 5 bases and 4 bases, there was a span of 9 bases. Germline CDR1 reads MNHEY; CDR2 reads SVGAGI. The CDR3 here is CASSPGVGNTIYF. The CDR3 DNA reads TGTGCCAGCAGTCCAGGGGTCGGAAACACCATATATTTT.

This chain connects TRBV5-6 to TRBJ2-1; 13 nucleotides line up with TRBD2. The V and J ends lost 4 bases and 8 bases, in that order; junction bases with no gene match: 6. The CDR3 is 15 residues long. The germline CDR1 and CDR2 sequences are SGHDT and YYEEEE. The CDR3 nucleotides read TGTGCCAGCAGCGGCGGACTAGCGGGGGCTTATGAGCAGTTCTTC. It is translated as CASSGGLAGAYEQFF. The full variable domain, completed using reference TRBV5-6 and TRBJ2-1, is DAGVTQSPTHLIKTRGQQVTLRCSPKSGHDTVSWYQQALGQGPQFIFQYYEEEERQRGNFPDRFSGHQFPNYSSELNVNALLLGDSALYLCASSGGLAGAYEQFFGPGTRLTVL.

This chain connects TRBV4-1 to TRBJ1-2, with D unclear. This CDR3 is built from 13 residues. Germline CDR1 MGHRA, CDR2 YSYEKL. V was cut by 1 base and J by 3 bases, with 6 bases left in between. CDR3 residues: CASSQVQDYGYTF. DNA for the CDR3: TGCGCCAGCAGCCAAGTGCAGGACTATGGCTACACCTTC.

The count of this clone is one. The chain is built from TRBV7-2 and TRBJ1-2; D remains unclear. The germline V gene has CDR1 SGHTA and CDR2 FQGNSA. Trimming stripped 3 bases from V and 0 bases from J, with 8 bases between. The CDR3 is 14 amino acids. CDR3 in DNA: TGTGCCAGCAGCTTTATCTTAACTAACTATGGCTACACCTTC. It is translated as CASSFILTNYGYTF.

CDR3 residues: CASSPRRGMNTEAFF. CDR3 nucleotides: TGTGCCAGCAGCCCCAGGAGGGGTATGAACACTGAAGCTTTCTTT. The chain links TRBV27 to TRBJ1-1; weak D call: TRBD1 (5 bases). The length of the CDR3 is 15 residues. V dropped 6 bases and J dropped 0 bases, with 14 bases sitting between them. Per the germline V gene, CDR1 is MNHEY and CDR2 is SMNVEV (reference sequence).

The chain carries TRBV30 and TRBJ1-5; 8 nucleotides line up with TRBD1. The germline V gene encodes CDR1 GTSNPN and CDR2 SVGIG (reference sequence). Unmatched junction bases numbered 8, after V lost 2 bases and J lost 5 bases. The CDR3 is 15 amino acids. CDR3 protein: CAWSQGTGLDQPQHF. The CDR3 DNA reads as TGTGCCTGGAGTCAAGGGACAGGCTTAGATCAGCCCCAGCATTTT.

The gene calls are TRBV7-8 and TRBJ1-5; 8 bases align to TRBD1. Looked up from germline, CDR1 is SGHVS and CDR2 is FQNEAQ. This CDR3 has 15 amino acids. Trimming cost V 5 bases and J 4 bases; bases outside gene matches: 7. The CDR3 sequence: CASSPGQGPNQPQHF. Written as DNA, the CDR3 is TGTGCCAGCAGCCCTGGACAGGGACCTAATCAGCCCCAGCATTTT.

The CDR3 here is CATSRELGGASAFF. As DNA, the CDR3 is TGTGCCACCAGCAGAGAATTGGGGGGGGCGTCGGCTTTCTTT. This rearrangement joins TRBV15 to TRBJ1-1; D perhaps matches TRBD1 (6 bases). Germline-derived CDR1 and CDR2 are LNHNV and YYDKDF (reference sequence). Trimming cost V 0 bases and J 11 bases, with 16 bases left between them. The CDR3 spans 14 residues.

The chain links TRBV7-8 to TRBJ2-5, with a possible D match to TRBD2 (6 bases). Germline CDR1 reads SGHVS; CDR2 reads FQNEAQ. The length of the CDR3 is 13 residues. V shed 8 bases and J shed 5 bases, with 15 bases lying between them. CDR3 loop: CASRKGGGETQYF. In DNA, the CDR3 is TGTGCCAGCCGAAAGGGCGGAGGGGAGACCCAGTACTTC.

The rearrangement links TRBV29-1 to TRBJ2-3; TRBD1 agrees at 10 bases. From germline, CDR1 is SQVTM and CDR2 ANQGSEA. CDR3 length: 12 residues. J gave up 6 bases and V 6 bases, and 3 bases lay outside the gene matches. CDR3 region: CSVGQGGDTQYF. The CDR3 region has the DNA TGCAGCGTAGGACAGGGGGGGGATACGCAGTATTTT.

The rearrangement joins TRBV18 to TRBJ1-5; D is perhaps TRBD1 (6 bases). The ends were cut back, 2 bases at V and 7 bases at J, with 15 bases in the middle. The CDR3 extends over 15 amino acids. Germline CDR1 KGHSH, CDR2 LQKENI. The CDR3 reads CASSPGGGRGQPQHF. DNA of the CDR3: TGTGCCAGCTCACCAGGCGGGGGGCGAGGGCAGCCCCAGCATTTT.

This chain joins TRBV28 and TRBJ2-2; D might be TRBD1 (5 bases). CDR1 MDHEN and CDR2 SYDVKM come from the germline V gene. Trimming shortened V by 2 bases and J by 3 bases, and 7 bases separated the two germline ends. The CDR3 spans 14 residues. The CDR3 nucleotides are TGTGCCAGCAGTTTAATGGGGCACACCGGGGAGCTGTTTTTT. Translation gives CASSLMGHTGELFF.

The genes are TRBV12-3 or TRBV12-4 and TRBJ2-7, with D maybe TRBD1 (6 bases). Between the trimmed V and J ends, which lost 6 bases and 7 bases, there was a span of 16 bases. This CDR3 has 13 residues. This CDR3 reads CASSSDRTGEQYF. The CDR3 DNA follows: TGTGCCAGCAGCTCTGACAGGACCGGTGAGCAGTACTTC.

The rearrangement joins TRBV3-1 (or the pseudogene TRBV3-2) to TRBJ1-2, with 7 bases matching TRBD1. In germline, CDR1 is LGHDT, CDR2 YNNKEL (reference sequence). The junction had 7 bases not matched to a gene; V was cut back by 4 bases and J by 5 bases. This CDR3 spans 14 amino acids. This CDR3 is CASSPTGYGYGYTF. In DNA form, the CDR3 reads TGTGCCAGCAGCCCGACAGGGTACGGATATGGCTACACCTTC.

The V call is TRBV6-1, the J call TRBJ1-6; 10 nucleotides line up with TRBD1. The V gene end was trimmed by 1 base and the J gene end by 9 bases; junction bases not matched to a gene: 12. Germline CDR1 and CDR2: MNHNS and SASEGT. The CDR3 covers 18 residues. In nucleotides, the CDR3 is TGTGCCAGCAGTGAAGGGACAGGGGGGATCTTAGGTGTTTCACCCCTCCACTTT. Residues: CASSEGTGGILGVSPLHF.

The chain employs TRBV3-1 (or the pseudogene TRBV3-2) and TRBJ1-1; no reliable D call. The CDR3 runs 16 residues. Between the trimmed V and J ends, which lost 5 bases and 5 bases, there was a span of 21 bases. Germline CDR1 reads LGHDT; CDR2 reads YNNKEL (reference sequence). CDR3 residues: CASSYDGRGIGTEAFF. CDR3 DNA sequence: TGTGCCAGCAGCTACGATGGGAGAGGGATTGGGACTGAAGCTTTCTTT.

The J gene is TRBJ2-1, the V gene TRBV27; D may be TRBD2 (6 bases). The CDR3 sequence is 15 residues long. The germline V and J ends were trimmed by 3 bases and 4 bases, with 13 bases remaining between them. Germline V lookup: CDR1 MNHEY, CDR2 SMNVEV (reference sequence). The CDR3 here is CASSFRGTFYNEQFF. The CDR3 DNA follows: TGTGCCAGCAGTTTCCGCGGGACTTTTTACAATGAGCAGTTCTTC.

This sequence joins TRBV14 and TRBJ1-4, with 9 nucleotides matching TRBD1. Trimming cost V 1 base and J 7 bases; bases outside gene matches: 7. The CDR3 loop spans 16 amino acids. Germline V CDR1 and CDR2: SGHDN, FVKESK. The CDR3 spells CASSQVQGAGGEKLFF. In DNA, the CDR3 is TGTGCCAGCAGCCAAGTACAGGGGGCCGGCGGTGAAAAACTGTTTTTT.

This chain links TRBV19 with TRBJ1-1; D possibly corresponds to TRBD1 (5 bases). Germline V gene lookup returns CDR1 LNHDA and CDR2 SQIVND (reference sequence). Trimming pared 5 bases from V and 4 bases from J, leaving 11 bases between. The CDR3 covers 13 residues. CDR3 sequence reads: CASSAQRGTEAFF. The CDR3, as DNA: TGTGCCAGTAGTGCACAAAGGGGCACTGAAGCTTTCTTT.

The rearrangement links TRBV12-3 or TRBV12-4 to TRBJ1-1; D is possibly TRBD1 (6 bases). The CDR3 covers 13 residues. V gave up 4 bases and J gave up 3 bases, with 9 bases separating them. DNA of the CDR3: TGTGCCAGCAGTTCACAGGGAGACACTGAAGCTTTCTTT. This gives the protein CASSSQGDTEAFF.